The source of this T cell receptor (beta chain) is a study of long-term antiretroviral therapy in people with HIV. Every single participant having HIV got treatment inside the United States. Run at survey level, the immunoSEQ assay was version v3.0. The study targeted 40,000-50,000 T-cell genomes per sample in sequencing. The repertoire was sequenced with immunoSEQ multiplex PCR; TCRdb's copy has only in-frame clones and lacks some. The sample records about 39,000 clones, 80% to 90% being singletons. Germline CDR1 reads MNHNY; CDR2 reads SVGAGI (reference sequence). Trimming shortened V by 4 bases and J by 3 bases, and 13 bases separated the two germline ends. CDR3 length: 15 residues.

The receptor was isolated from a woman in her forties or fifties with HIV. The specimen comprised unsorted PBMCs, sampled 1.2 years after starting antiretroviral therapy. V gene TRBV6-6 combines with J gene TRBJ1-5; TRBD1 might be the D (6 bases). CDR3 nucleotide sequence: TGTGCCAGCAGTTCGGCAGGGGAGGCCAATCAGCCCCAGCATTTT. It specifies CASSSAGEANQPQHF.